What follows are 18 T cell receptor beta chains derived from one specimen sequenced in a study of response to subunit inactivated influenza vaccine. Each CDR3 protein gets one entry after TCRdb re-called the RT-PCR reads with MiXCR. The sample has approximately 310,000 distinct CDR3 sequences; 21% are singletons. Sample: PBMCs from blood, taken approximately 20 months after vaccination. These receptors were taken from a man aged 45 to 75 who received an inactivated influenza vaccine.

This clonotype showed up just a few times. The chain recombines TRBV3-1 with TRBJ2-1; D call uncertain. In germline, CDR1 is LGHDT, CDR2 YNNKEL (reference sequence). This CDR3 has 15 residues. V shed 0 bases and J shed 0 bases, with 6 bases lying between them. The CDR3 protein is CASSQEASSYNEQFF. The CDR3 bases are TGTGCCAGCAGCCAAGAGGCGAGCTCCTACAATGAGCAGTTCTTC.

The chain combines TRBV20-1 with TRBJ2-1; 8 nucleotides agree with TRBD2. With 5 bases clipped from V and 8 bases from J, the junction kept 11 bases outside the gene matches. The CDR3 is 14 residues long. Germline CDR1 is DFQATT and CDR2 is SNEGSKA (reference sequence). CDR3 in amino acids: CSASTWTSPDEQFF. The CDR3 DNA is TGCAGTGCTTCGACCTGGACTAGCCCCGATGAGCAGTTCTTC.

V gene TRBV7-9 combines with J gene TRBJ2-1; 10 nucleotides align to TRBD2. The CDR3 contains 14 residues. V trimming: 5 bases; J trimming: 6 bases; junction bases outside the gene matches: 4. Germline CDR1 and CDR2: SEHNR and FQNEAQ (reference sequence). The CDR3 DNA sequence: TGTGCCAGCAGCCTAGGACTAGCGGCCAATGAGCAGTTCTTC. Amino acid sequence: CASSLGLAANEQFF.

The chain recombines TRBV5-1 with TRBJ2-7; tentatively, D is TRBD1 or TRBD2 (5 bases each). Germline lookup yields CDR1 SGHRS and CDR2 YFSETQ. The CDR3 runs 15 residues. V lost 1 base and J 2 bases, leaving 13 bases between the germline ends. CDR3 sequence (DNA): TGCGCCAGCAGCTTGTCTGTGGGGACCACCTACGAGCAGTACTTC. It specifies CASSLSVGTTYEQYF. Looking up the rest from reference TRBV5-1 and TRBJ2-7 gives the full variable domain: KAGVTQTPRYLIKTRGQQVTLSCSPISGHRSVSWYQQTPGQGLQFLFEYFSETQRNKGNFPGRFSGRQFSNSRSEMNVSTLELGDSALYLCASSLSVGTTYEQYFGPGTRLTVT.

The rearrangement joins TRBV28 to TRBJ1-1; D gene unclear. Germline V gives CDR1 MDHEN, CDR2 SYDVKM. V lost 3 bases and J 6 bases, leaving 14 bases between the germline ends. The CDR3 consists of 14 residues. Written as DNA, the CDR3 is TGTGCCAGCAGTTTTCTCTCAGTTTCTCCTGAAGCTTTCTTT. Translating it yields CASSFLSVSPEAFF.

Many counts were recorded for this clonotype. The chain is built from TRBV2 and TRBJ1-5; 10 bases fit TRBD1. Losses at the gene ends were 4 bases for V and 0 bases for J; bases not matched to a gene: 0. Looked up from germline, CDR1 is SNHLY and CDR2 is FYNNEI. CDR3 length: 15 amino acids. The CDR3 DNA sequence: TGTGCCAGCAGTGGGGACAGGGGTAGCAATCAGCCCCAGCATTTT. Protein product: CASSGDRGSNQPQHF. Complete variable domain (other parts from reference TRBV2 and TRBJ1-5): EPEVTQTPSHQVTQMGQEVILRCVPISNHLYFYWYRQILGQKVEFLVSFYNNEISEKSEIFDDQFSVERPDGSNFTLKIRSTKLEDSAMYFCASSGDRGSNQPQHFGDGTRLSIL.

The V gene is TRBV12-3 or TRBV12-4, the J gene TRBJ2-5; D is unresolved. The CDR3 totals 14 residues. V was cut by 1 base and J by 2 bases, with 8 bases left in between. The CDR3 nucleotides read TGTGCCAGCAGTTTAGAACATTCACAAGAGACCCAGTACTTC. The encoded protein is CASSLEHSQETQYF.

This clonotype was counted a few times. This rearrangement joins TRBV28 to TRBJ2-1, with 8 positions matching TRBD2. J lost 4 bases, V lost 5 bases, and 10 bases had no gene match. CDR3 length: 16 amino acids. The germline gives CDR1 MDHEN, CDR2 SYDVKM. The CDR3 protein is CASSPPWGGGYNEQFF. The CDR3 region has the DNA TGTGCCAGCAGTCCACCTTGGGGCGGGGGGTACAATGAGCAGTTCTTC.

This clonotype was seen a few times. The chain employs TRBV19 and TRBJ2-3, with 10 bases fitting TRBD2. After removal of 7 bases from V and 2 bases from J, the junction contained 6 bases not matched to a gene. CDR3 length: 15 amino acids. Germline V lookup: CDR1 LNHDA, CDR2 SQIVND (reference sequence). For the CDR3, the DNA is TGTGCCAGTACATCAGCGGGGGGGCCCACAGATACGCAGTATTTT. Translation: CASTSAGGPTDTQYF.

This clonotype has a handful of counts. The rearrangement uses TRBV6-1 and TRBJ2-6, with D perhaps assigned TRBD1 or TRBD2 (5 bases each). Germline V gives CDR1 MNHNS, CDR2 SASEGT. CDR3 size: 17 residues. V lost 7 bases, J lost 3 bases, and 19 bases lay in between. CDR3 region: CASKRGGVRVGANVLTF. In DNA, the CDR3 is TGTGCCAGCAAACGGGGCGGAGTCCGGGTTGGGGCCAACGTCCTGACTTTC.

The table lists this clonotype with a count of one. The chain is built from TRBV28 and TRBJ1-2; D perhaps matches TRBD1 (5 bases). Germline V lookup: CDR1 MDHEN, CDR2 SYDVKM. Deletions cut 6 bases from V and 4 bases from J, with 18 bases between. This CDR3 region has 15 residues. The CDR3 region is CASSPTTASFYGYTF. As DNA, the CDR3 is TGTGCCAGCAGCCCTACGACAGCTTCCTTCTATGGCTACACCTTC.

This clonotype was picked up a small number of times. V usage is TRBV6-5 and J usage is TRBJ2-1, with 8 bases lining up with TRBD2. With 4 bases clipped from V and 1 base from J, the junction kept 6 bases outside the gene matches. From germline, CDR1 is MNHEY and CDR2 SVGAGI. There are 16 residues in the CDR3. The CDR3 sequence is CASSWLSGESYNEQFF. The CDR3 coding sequence is TGTGCCAGCAGTTGGCTTAGCGGGGAATCCTACAATGAGCAGTTCTTC.

J is TRBJ2-3 and V is TRBV5-1; weak D call: TRBD2 (5 bases). Looked up from germline, CDR1 is SGHRS and CDR2 is YFSETQ. The CDR3 contains 15 residues. Trimming left V 4 bases short and J 2 bases short, with 14 bases between. Here the CDR3 DNA reads TGCGCCAGCAGCATCGGCGGGTCCCTCACAGATACGCAGTATTTT. Translated: CASSIGGSLTDTQYF.

This chain uses TRBV4-1 with TRBJ2-2; 9 bases are a match to TRBD2. The germline V gene encodes CDR1 MGHRA and CDR2 YSYEKL. V was clipped by 2 bases and J by 8 bases; unmatched bases: 18. There are 19 residues in the CDR3. DNA for the CDR3: TGCGCCAGCAGCCAACACCTTACGGGACTAGCAAACCCTTCTGGGGAGCTGTTTTTT. Encoded protein: CASSQHLTGLANPSGELFF.

This chain links TRBV5-4 with TRBJ2-2, with D possibly being TRBD2 (5 bases). The CDR3 is 15 residues long. Trimming removed 0 bases from V and 7 bases from J, with 13 bases in between. Germline loops: CDR1 SGHNT, CDR2 YYREEE (reference sequence). CDR3 sequence reads: CASSLATGSGGELFF. CDR3 coding DNA: TGTGCCAGCAGCTTGGCCACGGGGTCGGGCGGGGAGCTGTTTTTT.

V gene TRBV5-1 combines with J gene TRBJ1-4, with 11 bases lining up with TRBD1. After removal of 2 bases from V and 5 bases from J, the junction contained 8 bases not matched to a gene. The length of the CDR3 is 17 residues. Germline V lookup: CDR1 SGHRS, CDR2 YFSETQ. The CDR3: CASSLYPGQGGNEKLFF. The CDR3 DNA is TGCGCCAGCAGCTTATATCCGGGACAGGGGGGAAATGAAAAACTGTTTTTT.

This clonotype was detected only a few times. The V and J genes are TRBV6-2 or TRBV6-3 and TRBJ1-2, with D possibly matching TRBD1 (6 bases). CDR1 is MNHEY and CDR2 is SVGEGT in the germline V gene. CDR3 length: 12 residues. With 7 bases removed from V and 4 bases from J, the gap between germline ends came to 10 bases. CDR3 bases: TGTGCCAGCACCGGACAGATCTATGGCTACACCTTC. Its protein is CASTGQIYGYTF.

The chain has TRBV20-1 and TRBJ2-7; the D is unclear. The CDR3 runs 13 residues. In germline, CDR1 is DFQATT, CDR2 SNEGSKA (reference sequence). Trimming took off 1 base at V and 12 bases at J, with 19 bases between the two ends. CDR3 residues: CSARGRVERKRYF. CDR3 in DNA: TGCAGTGCTAGAGGACGGGTCGAGAGGAAAAGGTACTTC.